The next 21 T cell receptor beta chains were all read from a single sample in a study of T-cell memory formation after mild COVID-19. TCRdb reanalysed the 5' RACE reads using MiXCR and keeps one entry per CDR3 protein. The table includes about 270,000 distinct CDR3 sequences, about a sixth detected once. The sequenced sample was PBMCs or a T cell subset sorted from them (not recorded which). The receptors were sampled from a man between 18 and 29 years old who had mild COVID-19 (a few samples of this study predate the infection). Cell type and time point are not known.

V gene TRBV7-9 combines with J gene TRBJ2-7; tentative D call: TRBD1 (5 bases). Germline CDR1 and CDR2: SEHNR and FQNEAQ (reference sequence). This CDR3 spans 16 amino acids. V lost 1 base and J lost 3, with 16 bases in between. The CDR3 region is CASSLGGPGAVYEQYF. In DNA form, the CDR3 reads TGTGCCAGCAGCTTAGGGGGCCCTGGGGCAGTCTACGAGCAGTACTTC. Full variable domain (remainder filled in from reference TRBV7-9 and TRBJ2-7): DTGVSQNPRHKITKRGQNVTFRCDPISEHNRLYWYRQTLGQGPEFLTYFQNEAQLEKSRLLSDRFSAERPKGSFSTLEIQRTEQGDSAMYLCASSLGGPGAVYEQYFGPGTRLTVT.

The gene calls are TRBV25-1 and TRBJ1-1; D is possibly TRBD1 (6 bases). Trimming removed 6 bases at V and 3 bases at J, with 17 bases between. CDR1 and CDR2 from the germline V gene are MGHDK and SYGVNS. CDR3 size: 15 residues. Written as DNA, the CDR3 is TGTGCCAGCAGCGCGGACAGTTTTGTTGACACTGAAGCTTTCTTT. It codes for CASSADSFVDTEAFF.

The chain couples TRBV7-2 to TRBJ1-1; perhaps TRBD1 as D (5 bases). The CDR3 has 18 amino acids. V was trimmed by 1 base and J by 5 bases, leaving 23 bases between them. The germline gives CDR1 SGHTA, CDR2 FQGNSA. The CDR3 DNA reads as TGTGCCAGCAGCTTAGATCGGAGCAGGGTTTTGGTTCAAACTGAAGCTTTCTTT. This codes for CASSLDRSRVLVQTEAFF.

This clonotype has only a few counts. The gene calls are TRBV12-5 and TRBJ1-1; possible D gene TRBD1, 5 bases. CDR1 is LGHNT and CDR2 is FRNRAP in the germline V gene. CDR3 length: 14 amino acids. Trimming took off 1 base at V and 4 bases at J, with 10 bases between the two ends. This chain's CDR3 is CASGLGLRATEAFF. In DNA, the CDR3 is TGTGCTAGTGGTTTGGGACTCAGGGCCACTGAAGCTTTCTTT.

CDR3 sequence reads: CASSPPGQGDTQYF. Written as DNA, the CDR3 is TGTGCCAGCTCACCACCGGGACAGGGGGATACGCAGTATTTT. The V gene is TRBV18, the J gene TRBJ2-3, with TRBD1 matching 10 bases. Per germline, CDR1 KGHSH and CDR2 LQKENI. The CDR3 loop spans 14 amino acids. Unmatched junction bases numbered 0, after V lost 0 bases and J lost 6 bases.

This clonotype was seen at least ten times. The J gene is TRBJ1-1, the V gene TRBV29-1, with D perhaps TRBD1 (5 bases). Deletions cut 3 bases from V and 0 bases from J, with 8 bases between. Germline lookup yields CDR1 SQVTM and CDR2 ANQGSEA. The CDR3 loop spans 13 amino acids. The CDR3: CSVDRAMNTEAFF. The CDR3 DNA sequence: TGCAGCGTTGACAGGGCCATGAACACTGAAGCTTTCTTT.

V usage is TRBV6-5 and J usage is TRBJ2-3, with D tentatively TRBD2 (6 bases). The CDR3 contains 12 residues. Germline V lookup: CDR1 MNHEY, CDR2 SVGAGI. V lost 6 bases and J lost 13, with 17 bases in between. The CDR3 here is CASRSTSPLEYF. The DNA of the CDR3 is TGTGCCAGCAGAAGCACTAGCCCCCTGGAGTATTTT.

This clonotype was seen many times. The chain joins TRBV4-1 to TRBJ2-1; D is unresolved. Trimming removed 0 bases at V and 6 bases at J, with 9 bases between. The CDR3 is 14 amino acids. Germline loops: CDR1 MGHRA, CDR2 YSYEKL. CDR3 DNA sequence: TGCGCCAGCAGCCAAGAAGGGCCCACCAATGAGCAGTTCTTC. Translated, it gives CASSQEGPTNEQFF.

This clonotype was seen a few times. The chain recombines TRBV5-8 with TRBJ2-5, with D perhaps matching TRBD1 or TRBD2 (5 bases each). V gave up 2 bases and J gave up 3 bases, with 17 bases separating them. Germline V gene data show CDR1 as SGHTS and CDR2 as YDEGEE. The CDR3 extends over 16 amino acids. CDR3 in amino acids: CASSFDGARQEETQYF. The CDR3 region has the DNA TGTGCCAGCAGCTTTGACGGGGCACGGCAAGAAGAGACCCAGTACTTC.

The count of this clonotype is one. V gene TRBV20-1 combines with J gene TRBJ1-4; 8 bases are shared with TRBD1. The CDR3 runs to 14 residues. The V gene end was trimmed by 3 bases and the J gene end by 8 bases; junction bases not matched to a gene: 8. Germline CDR1 and CDR2: DFQATT and SNEGSKA (reference sequence). The CDR3 region is CSASDRGFREKLFF. The CDR3 bases are TGCAGTGCTAGTGACAGGGGCTTTCGGGAAAAACTGTTTTTT.

The V gene is TRBV20-1, the J gene TRBJ1-1; D gene ambiguous. Germline-derived CDR1 and CDR2 are DFQATT and SNEGSKA (reference sequence). This CDR3 comprises 11 residues. CDR3 amino acids: CSATFNAEAFF. CDR3 coding DNA: TGCAGCGCGACCTTTAATGCTGAAGCTTTCTTT.

The rearrangement joins TRBV29-1 to TRBJ2-5; 7 bases line up with TRBD2. Trimming took 7 bases from V and 5 from J; bases not matched to a gene: 4. Germline-derived CDR1 and CDR2 are SQVTM and ANQGSEA. This CDR3 comprises 11 residues. Here the CDR3 reads CSGGGEETQYF. In DNA, the CDR3 is TGCAGCGGGGGGGGTGAGGAGACCCAGTACTTC.

The chain recombines TRBV27 with TRBJ2-3; 7 bases match TRBD2. Germline CDR1 and CDR2: MNHEY and SMNVEV (reference sequence). Trimming at V came to 5 bases and at J to 1 base, leaving 12 bases not matched to a gene. The length of the CDR3 is 17 residues. The CDR3 region is CASSPTPQSGGTDTQYF. In DNA form, the CDR3 reads TGTGCCAGCAGTCCCACCCCCCAGAGCGGGGGCACAGATACGCAGTATTTT.

The chain is built from TRBV20-1 and TRBJ2-7; 7 bases agree with TRBD2. The trim removed 6 bases at V and 2 bases at J, leaving 10 bases unmatched. Germline V gives CDR1 DFQATT, CDR2 SNEGSKA (reference sequence). The CDR3 has 14 residues. In DNA, the CDR3 is TGCAGTGCGGGAGGGGAGCGCCAAGCCTACGAGCAGTACTTC. This gives the protein CSAGGERQAYEQYF.

This clonotype was seen a few times. The chain combines TRBV6-1 with TRBJ2-1; D is possibly TRBD2 (5 bases). The CDR3 loop spans 11 amino acids. Looked up from germline, CDR1 is MNHNS and CDR2 is SASEGT. V lost 7 bases, J lost 5 bases, and 6 bases lay in between. CDR3 nucleotide sequence: TGTGCCAGCAAGGAGGACAATGAGCAGTTCTTC. Translated, it gives CASKEDNEQFF.

V gene TRBV6-4 combines with J gene TRBJ1-1; D gene unclear. V gave up 6 bases and J gave up 7 bases, with 3 bases separating them. The CDR3 sequence is 9 residues long. CDR1 is MRHNA, CDR2 SNTAGT, per germline. CDR3: CASRSEAFF. CDR3 coding DNA: TGTGCCAGCAGGAGTGAAGCTTTCTTT.

V is TRBV6-5 and J is TRBJ1-4; no definite D call. The germline gives CDR1 MNHEY, CDR2 SVGAGI. Deletions cut 8 bases from V and 8 bases from J, with 15 bases between. The CDR3 has 13 amino acids. In DNA form, the CDR3 reads TGTGCCAGCTGCGGAGTAGGATGCGAAAAACTGTTTTTT. Protein product: CASCGVGCEKLFF.

The chain recombines TRBV2 with TRBJ2-1; the match to TRBD2 covers 12 bases. CDR1 SNHLY and CDR2 FYNNEI come from the germline V gene. The J segment lost 0 bases and the V segment lost 4 bases, leaving 4 bases of the junction unmatched. There are 17 residues in the CDR3. Here the CDR3 reads CASSVVLAGGSYNEQFF. In DNA form, the CDR3 reads TGTGCCAGCAGTGTCGTACTAGCGGGGGGCTCCTACAATGAGCAGTTCTTC. Full variable domain (outside the CDR3, taken from reference TRBV2 and TRBJ2-1): EPEVTQTPSHQVTQMGQEVILRCVPISNHLYFYWYRQILGQKVEFLVSFYNNEISEKSEIFDDQFSVERPDGSNFTLKIRSTKLEDSAMYFCASSVVLAGGSYNEQFFGPGTRLTVL.

This clonotype came up a few times. The rearrangement links TRBV4-2 to TRBJ2-7; TRBD2 agrees at 9 bases. Germline trimming cut 4 bases from V and 3 bases from J; bases unmatched to any gene: 7. CDR3 size: 15 residues. CDR1 is LGHNA, CDR2 YNFKEQ, per germline. Here the CDR3 DNA reads TGTGCCAGCAGCCTCGGGACTAGCCCACTCTACGAGCAGTACGTC. This encodes CASSLGTSPLYEQYV.

This clonotype was counted a few times. V is TRBV4-2 and J is TRBJ2-7; 7 nucleotides match TRBD1. The CDR3 sequence is 18 residues long. Germline V gene lookup returns CDR1 LGHNA and CDR2 YNFKEQ. V lost 3 bases, J lost 5 bases, and 19 bases stayed unmatched. This CDR3 reads CASSHFGSGTAPNNEQYF. CDR3 nucleotides: TGTGCCAGCAGCCACTTTGGGTCCGGGACAGCACCAAACAACGAGCAGTACTTC.

The V and J genes are TRBV20-1 and TRBJ2-3, with D tentatively TRBD2 (7 bases). The ends were cut back, 6 bases at V and 3 bases at J, with 13 bases in the middle. Germline V gives CDR1 DFQATT, CDR2 SNEGSKA (reference sequence). This CDR3 is built from 13 residues. The CDR3 coding sequence is TGCAGTGCCGAGGGAGGGGGGACAGATACGCAGTATTTT. Its protein product is CSAEGGGTDTQYF.